What follows are 12 T cell receptor beta chains derived from one specimen sequenced in a study of cytomegalovirus exposure and HLA in healthy donors (dated by TCRdb to between 2016 and 2019). The library was built by means of the immunoSEQ multiplex PCR assay. Here the immuneACCESS table is served through TCRdb, limited to in-frame sequences with V and J called. Missing clones are a known gap in these copies; in checked studies unresolved V genes cover under half, and the rest lacks a known reason. In this sample the table shows over 150,000 clones, 65% to 90% of which occur a single time. The top ten clonotypes cover roughly 12% of the sample. The specimen was PBMCs. All receptors come from a woman in her twenties or thirties in good health and CMV-seropositive.

The chain has TRBV7-2 and TRBJ1-4; possible D gene TRBD1, 6 bases. V was cut by 1 base and J by 3 bases, with 6 bases left in between. The germline V gene has CDR1 SGHTA and CDR2 FQGNSA. The CDR3 loop spans 14 amino acids. In DNA form, the CDR3 reads TGTGCCAGCAGCTTAGGGGGGCCTAATGAAAAACTGTTTTTT. As protein: CASSLGGPNEKLFF.

The chain has TRBV5-5 and TRBJ2-7; 15 bases are a match to TRBD2. The CDR3 loop spans 15 amino acids. Germline trimming cut 4 bases from V and 9 bases from J; bases unmatched to any gene: 8. The germline V gene has CDR1 SGHKS and CDR2 YYEKEE (reference sequence). In DNA form, the CDR3 reads TGTGCCAGCAGCCCTACGGGGACTAGCGGGAGGCCGCAGTACTTC. Translated, it gives CASSPTGTSGRPQYF.

The rearrangement joins TRBV6-5 to TRBJ2-2; D ambiguous. From germline, CDR1 is MNHEY and CDR2 SVGAGI. The V end lost 2 bases, the J end lost 6 bases, and 7 bases lay between the germline ends. The length of the CDR3 is 13 residues. The CDR3 spells CASSYPGAGELFF. CDR3 in DNA: TGTGCCAGCAGTTACCCCGGAGCCGGGGAGCTGTTTTTT.

The chain carries TRBV4-2 and TRBJ2-7; D perhaps matches TRBD1 (5 bases). The V gene's germline CDR1 is LGHNA and CDR2 YNFKEQ. With 0 bases removed from V and 0 bases from J, the gap between germline ends came to 15 bases. This CDR3 is built from 17 residues. This chain's CDR3 is CASSQEAAGINSYEQYF. CDR3 DNA sequence: TGTGCCAGCAGCCAAGAGGCGGCAGGGATTAACTCCTACGAGCAGTACTTC.

V usage is TRBV7-3 and J usage is TRBJ2-3, with TRBD2 matching over 9 bases. V gave up 2 bases and J gave up 6 bases; unmatched junction bases: 0. The CDR3 loop spans 13 amino acids. Germline CDR1 reads SGHTA; CDR2 reads FQGTGA. The CDR3 coding sequence is TGTGCCAGCAGCTTAGGACTAGCGGATACGCAGTATTTT. Protein: CASSLGLADTQYF.

The chain uses TRBV5-1 and TRBJ2-1, with D possibly TRBD1 on 6 matching bases. CDR3 length: 15 amino acids. Trimming shortened V by 4 bases and J by 5 bases, and 16 bases separated the two germline ends. The germline V gene has CDR1 SGHRS and CDR2 YFSETQ. The CDR3 bases are TGCGCCAGCAGCCTACTACAGGGTTCGGACAATGAGCAGTTCTTC. Its protein is CASSLLQGSDNEQFF.

This chain links TRBV2 with TRBJ1-3; D may be TRBD1 (5 bases). Trimming took off 5 bases at V and 0 bases at J, with 14 bases between the two ends. The germline CDR1 and CDR2 sequences are SNHLY and FYNNEI. The CDR3 length is 16 residues. CDR3 sequence reads: CASSLGQGLSGNTIYF. CDR3 nucleotide sequence: TGTGCCAGCAGTCTTGGGCAGGGTCTCTCTGGAAACACCATATATTTT.

The rearrangement uses TRBV10-3 and TRBJ2-1; 8 bases are shared with TRBD2. V trimming: 11 bases; J trimming: 7 bases; junction bases outside the gene matches: 10. CDR3 length: 13 amino acids. The germline V gene has CDR1 ENHRY and CDR2 SYGVKD. The CDR3 DNA sequence: TGTGCCCATCAAGCGGGAGCGTCGAATGAGCAGTTCTTC. The encoded protein is CAHQAGASNEQFF.

This sequence joins TRBV2 and TRBJ2-5; 8 bases line up with TRBD1. The CDR3 has 15 amino acids. In germline, CDR1 is SNHLY, CDR2 FYNNEI. V was clipped by 7 bases and J by 1 base; unmatched bases: 8. This chain's CDR3 is CASTLDRGLQETQYF. In DNA, the CDR3 is TGTGCCAGCACCTTAGACAGGGGCCTCCAAGAGACCCAGTACTTC.

The chain is built from TRBV14 and TRBJ1-1; 7 nucleotides match TRBD1. This CDR3 contains 13 residues. V was pared by 4 bases and J by 5 bases, with 4 bases of the junction left unmatched. The V gene's germline CDR1 is SGHDN and CDR2 FVKESK. CDR3: CASSLQGVTEAFF. The CDR3 DNA sequence: TGTGCCAGCAGCCTCCAGGGGGTGACTGAAGCTTTCTTT.

This chain connects TRBV4-1 to TRBJ2-5; the match to TRBD1 covers 8 bases. The ends lost 4 bases at V and 1 base at J; junction bases unmatched: 5. This CDR3 region has 15 residues. Germline CDR1 and CDR2: MGHRA and YSYEKL. CDR3 nucleotide sequence: TGCGCCAGCAGCCTATTCGGGACAGGCCAAGAGACCCAGTACTTC. It codes for CASSLFGTGQETQYF.

The chain carries TRBV30 and TRBJ1-4; perhaps TRBD1 as D (5 bases). Trimming removed 8 bases at V and 1 base at J, with 11 bases between. CDR1 GTSNPN and CDR2 SVGIG come from the germline V gene (reference sequence). The CDR3 totals 13 residues. This CDR3 is CAHTGGTNEKLFF. The CDR3 region has the DNA TGTGCCCATACCGGGGGAACTAATGAAAAACTGTTTTTT.